This T cell receptor (beta chain) derives from a study of blood T cell repertoires in COVID-19. About the research overall: Italy, Spain and the United States were the sources of the convalescent and acute COVID-19 samples. PBMCs, B-cell-depleted T cells, or T cells provided the cDNA or gDNA that made up the material.

A single count supports this clone. The sample carries other DNA sequences with the same CDR3. Authors' methods: Estimation of nucleated cell counts relied on the amplification of reference gene primers. The table came from immunoSEQ multiplex PCR; TCRdb's copy has only in-frame clones and leaves some out. V, J and clone size reflect that table, while D and trimming were determined from the DNA. Of 240,000 or so clones in the sample, around 84% were seen once. The TCR sequence derives from a woman between 18 and 30 years old with acute or convalescent COVID-19. Specimen: peripheral blood.

The CDR3 reads CASSPPGSSYEQYF. DNA for the CDR3: TGTGCCAGCTCACCGCCGGGTAGCTCCTACGAGCAGTACTTC. The chain links TRBV18 to TRBJ2-7; no clear D. The CDR3 totals 14 residues. V was cut by 3 bases and J by 0 bases, with 9 bases left in between. Germline V gene data show CDR1 as KGHSH and CDR2 as LQKENI. Full variable domain (outside the CDR3, taken from reference TRBV18 and TRBJ2-7): NAGVMQNPRHLVRRRGQEARLRCSPMKGHSHVYWYRQLPEEGLKFMVYLQKENIIDESGMPKERFSAEFPKEGPSILRIQQVVRGDSAAYFCASSPPGSSYEQYFGPGTRLTVT.